These 13 T cell receptor beta chains were all obtained from the same sample, sequenced in a study of T-cell reconstitution after alpha-beta-depleted transplantation in children. Unique molecular identifiers featured in how the TCRbeta library was prepared. TCRdb processed the PCR reads anew with MiXCR; each CDR3 protein has one entry. The table lists almost 400,000 distinct CDR3 sequences, roughly 22% of them singletons. The sample was PBMCs from the stem cell graft donor, taken from the stem cell graft. These receptors all stem from a human donor who donated a stem cell graft to a child with acute myeloid leukemia.

The gene calls are TRBV18 and TRBJ2-5; D may match TRBD1 or TRBD2 (5 bases each). The CDR3 is 18 residues long. CDR1 KGHSH and CDR2 LQKENI come from the germline V gene. V gave up 2 bases and J gave up 2 bases, with 21 bases separating them. DNA of the CDR3: TGTGCCAGCTCACCAAGTATCTTGAGTTCGGGGCGGCAAGAGACCCAGTACTTC. Translated: CASSPSILSSGRQETQYF.

The V and J genes are TRBV20-1 and TRBJ2-7, with D perhaps TRBD2 (5 bases). The CDR3 is made up of 13 amino acids. CDR1 and CDR2 (germline): DFQATT, SNEGSKA (reference sequence). V was cut by 3 bases and J by 7 bases, with 16 bases left in between. Here the CDR3 DNA reads TGCAGTGCTAGTCGGCAGTCTTCGGGGGAGCAGTACTTC. Translating it yields CSASRQSSGEQYF.

V gene TRBV7-9 combines with J gene TRBJ2-5; no reliable D call. Germline CDR1 and CDR2: SEHNR and FQNEAQ (reference sequence). CDR3 length equals 12 residues. The V end was cut by 8 bases, the J end by 0 bases, with 7 bases between. CDR3 sequence reads: CASRANQETQYF. The CDR3 bases are TGTGCCAGCCGGGCTAACCAAGAGACCCAGTACTTC.

The V call is TRBV12-3 or TRBV12-4, the J call TRBJ2-2; D may be TRBD2 (5 bases). The CDR3 has 12 residues. V lost 3 bases, J lost 8 bases, and 7 bases lay in between. The CDR3 is CASSLWEGELFF. The CDR3 nucleotides read TGTGCCAGCAGTTTGTGGGAGGGGGAGCTGTTTTTT.

This clonotype was recorded many times. The chain recombines TRBV16 with TRBJ2-1; 7 bases line up with TRBD2. V trimming: 2 bases; J trimming: 8 bases; junction bases outside the gene matches: 6. CDR1 KGHSY and CDR2 FQNENV come from the germline V gene. The CDR3 loop spans 14 amino acids. The DNA for the CDR3 is TGTGCCAGCAGCCAAAGGACTAGTTGGTATGAGCAGTTCTTC. Translating it yields CASSQRTSWYEQFF.

This clonotype was seen ten or more times. The rearrangement links TRBV20-1 to TRBJ2-2; D gene ambiguous. This CDR3 has 16 amino acids. Germline V gene data show CDR1 as DFQATT and CDR2 as SNEGSKA (reference sequence). The V end lost 0 bases, the J end lost 5 bases, and 16 bases lay between the germline ends. The CDR3 protein is CSARDNVAIGTGELFF. The CDR3 coding sequence is TGCAGTGCTAGAGATAATGTCGCGATAGGGACCGGGGAGCTGTTTTTT.

CDR3: CASSEWNPGTTLNEQFF. The CDR3 region has the DNA TGTGCCAGCAGTGAATGGAATCCCGGGACTACCCTCAATGAGCAGTTCTTC. The chain links TRBV25-1 to TRBJ2-1; 7 bases map to TRBD2. CDR3 size: 17 residues. Looked up from germline, CDR1 is MGHDK and CDR2 is SYGVNS. The ends lost 1 base at V and 6 bases at J; junction bases unmatched: 12.

This clonotype was detected a few times. The V gene is TRBV6-2 or TRBV6-3, the J gene TRBJ2-1; a possible D gene is TRBD2 (5 bases). V lost 0 bases and J lost 9, with 9 bases in between. This CDR3 has 13 residues. Germline assignment: CDR1 MNHEY and CDR2 SVGEGT. Here the CDR3 DNA reads TGTGCCAGCAGTTACTCTCTCCGGGGTGAGCAGTTCTTC. It translates to CASSYSLRGEQFF.

The J gene is TRBJ2-1, the V gene TRBV7-9; 7 bases fit TRBD2. The V segment lost 1 base and the J segment 7 bases; nucleotides outside the gene matches: 13. The CDR3 loop spans 17 amino acids. In germline, CDR1 is SEHNR, CDR2 FQNEAQ (reference sequence). The CDR3 DNA reads TGTGCCAGCAGCTTAGTCGGGAGTAGCGGGTTCAGGAATGAGCAGTTCTTC. Translation: CASSLVGSSGFRNEQFF.

The chain links TRBV20-1 to TRBJ1-1; possibly TRBD1 for D (6 bases). Per the germline V gene, CDR1 is DFQATT and CDR2 is SNEGSKA (reference sequence). The CDR3 runs to 13 residues. V lost 2 bases to trimming and J lost 0 bases, with 7 bases between them. CDR3 in amino acids: CSARRDMNTEAFF. The CDR3, as DNA: TGCAGTGCTAGACGGGACATGAACACTGAAGCTTTCTTT.

This clonotype was seen more than once but under ten times. V gene TRBV25-1 combines with J gene TRBJ2-6; D is ambiguous. The V and J ends lost 6 bases and 1 base respectively, with 7 bases between them. The CDR3 runs 14 residues. CDR1 is MGHDK and CDR2 is SYGVNS in the germline V gene. CDR3 protein: CASRLGSGANVLTF. CDR3 nucleotides: TGTGCCAGCAGGTTGGGATCTGGGGCCAACGTCCTGACTTTC.

This clonotype was seen only a few times. The genes are TRBV6-1 and TRBJ2-6; D unclear. The CDR3 length is 16 residues. Deletions cut 3 bases from V and 2 bases from J, with 11 bases between. The germline V gene encodes CDR1 MNHNS and CDR2 SASEGT. The CDR3 protein is CASSDPGNPGANVLTF. In nucleotides, the CDR3 is TGTGCCAGCAGTGATCCAGGAAACCCTGGGGCCAACGTCCTGACTTTC.

The chain recombines TRBV20-1 with TRBJ2-7, with 8 bases lining up with TRBD2. V shed 1 base, J shed 3 bases, and the junction held 8 bases outside the gene matches. The germline V gene encodes CDR1 DFQATT and CDR2 SNEGSKA (reference sequence). The CDR3 length is 15 residues. CDR3 sequence (DNA): TGCAGTGCTAGAGCCCGCGGGGGGCCGGGCTACGAGCAGTACTTC. The encoded protein is CSARARGGPGYEQYF.